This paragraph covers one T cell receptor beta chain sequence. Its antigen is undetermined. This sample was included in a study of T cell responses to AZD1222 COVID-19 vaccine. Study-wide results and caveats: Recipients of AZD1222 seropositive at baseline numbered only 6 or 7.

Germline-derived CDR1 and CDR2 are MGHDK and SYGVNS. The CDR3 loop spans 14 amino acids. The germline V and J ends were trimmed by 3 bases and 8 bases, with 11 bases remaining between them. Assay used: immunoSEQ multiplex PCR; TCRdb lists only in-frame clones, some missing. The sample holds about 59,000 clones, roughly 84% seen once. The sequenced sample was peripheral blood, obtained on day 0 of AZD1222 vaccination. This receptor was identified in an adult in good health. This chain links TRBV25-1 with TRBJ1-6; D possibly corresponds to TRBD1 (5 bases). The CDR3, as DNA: TGTGCCAGCAGTGAGGGGGATCTATATTCACCCCTCCACTTT. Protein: CASSEGDLYSPLHF.